This TCR beta chain was identified during a study of HIV-infected patients and healthy controls. CDR3 length: 12 residues. The germline V gene encodes CDR1 MNHNY and CDR2 SVGAGI (reference sequence). This clonotype was observed many times. About 540 ng RNA was reverse transcribed with alpha and beta constant-region primers. Using multiplexing indices, alpha and beta chain libraries were generated apart by chain-specific third strand synthesis. TCRdb reanalysed the 5' RACE reads using MiXCR and keeps one entry per CDR3 protein. The sample includes more than 10,000 distinct CDR3 sequences, roughly 10% seen only once; the top ten take just under 6.5%. The repertoire came from unfractionated whole blood and reflected all unsorted peripheral T cells.

The V gene is TRBV6-6, the J gene TRBJ2-1; D not resolved. Sequenced input: blood. The origin of this receptor is an adult in good health. The DNA of the CDR3 is TGTGCTATTGGAGTCTCCTACAATGAGCAGTTCTTC. As protein: CAIGVSYNEQFF.